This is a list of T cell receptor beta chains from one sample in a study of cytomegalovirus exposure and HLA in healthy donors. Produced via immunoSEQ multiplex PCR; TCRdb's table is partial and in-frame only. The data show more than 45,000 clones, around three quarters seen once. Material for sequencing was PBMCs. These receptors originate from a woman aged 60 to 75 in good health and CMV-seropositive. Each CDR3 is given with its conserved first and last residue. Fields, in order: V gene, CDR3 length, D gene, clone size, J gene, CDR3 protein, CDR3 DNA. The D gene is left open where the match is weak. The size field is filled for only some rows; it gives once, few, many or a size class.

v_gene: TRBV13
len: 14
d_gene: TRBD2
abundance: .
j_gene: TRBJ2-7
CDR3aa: CASSWGLAGYEQYF
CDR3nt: TGTGCCAGCAGCTGGGGACTAGCGGGCTACGAGCAGTACTTC

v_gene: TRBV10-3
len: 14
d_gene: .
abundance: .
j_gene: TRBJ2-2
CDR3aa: CAISESSGTGELFF
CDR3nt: TGTGCCATCAGTGAGTCGTCAGGGACCGGGGAGCTGTTTTTT

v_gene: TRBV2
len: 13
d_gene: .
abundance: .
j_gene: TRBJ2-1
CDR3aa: CASTRERFNEQFF
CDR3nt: TGTGCCAGCACAAGGGAGAGGTTTAATGAGCAGTTCTTC

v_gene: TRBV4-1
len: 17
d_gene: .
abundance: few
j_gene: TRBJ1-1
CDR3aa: CASSQNLGGGSYTEAFF
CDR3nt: TGCGCCAGCAGCCAGAACCTCGGGGGGGGCTCCTACACTGAAGCTTTCTTT

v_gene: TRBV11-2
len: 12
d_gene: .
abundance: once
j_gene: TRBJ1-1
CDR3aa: CASSLVGGEAFF
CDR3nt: TGTGCCAGCAGCTTAGTAGGGGGAGAAGCTTTCTTT

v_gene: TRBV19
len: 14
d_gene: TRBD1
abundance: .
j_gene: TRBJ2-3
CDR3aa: CASHRGLGTDTQYF
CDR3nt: TGTGCCAGTCACAGGGGGCTCGGGACAGATACGCAGTATTTT

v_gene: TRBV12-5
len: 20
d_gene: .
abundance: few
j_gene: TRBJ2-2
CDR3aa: CASGLPIVSYGGRGTGELFF
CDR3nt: TGTGCTAGTGGTTTGCCTATCGTTAGTTATGGGGGCAGGGGCACCGGGGAGCTGTTTTTT

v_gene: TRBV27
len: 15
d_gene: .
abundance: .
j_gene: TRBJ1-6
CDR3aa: CASSFRERENSPLHF
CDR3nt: TGTGCCAGCAGTTTCAGGGAACGTGAGAATTCACCCCTCCACTTT

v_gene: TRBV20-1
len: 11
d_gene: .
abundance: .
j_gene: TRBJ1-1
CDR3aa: CSAARDTEAFF
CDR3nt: TGCAGTGCAGCCCGGGACACTGAAGCTTTCTTT

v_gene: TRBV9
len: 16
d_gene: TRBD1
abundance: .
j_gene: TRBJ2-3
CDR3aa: CASSVVPGGASHTQYF
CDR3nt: TGTGCCAGCAGCGTAGTTCCAGGGGGCGCTTCCCATACGCAGTATTTT

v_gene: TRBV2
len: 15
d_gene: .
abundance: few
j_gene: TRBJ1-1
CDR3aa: CASSPQALESSEAFF
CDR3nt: TGTGCCAGCAGTCCCCAGGCTCTTGAATCGAGTGAAGCTTTCTTT

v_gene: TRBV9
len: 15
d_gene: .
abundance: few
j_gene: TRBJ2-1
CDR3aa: CASSTQGFGDNEQFF
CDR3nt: TGTGCCAGCAGCACACAGGGTTTTGGGGACAATGAGCAGTTCTTC

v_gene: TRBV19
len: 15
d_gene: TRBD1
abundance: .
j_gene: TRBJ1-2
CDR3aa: CASSPPDRERYGYTF
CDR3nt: TGTGCCAGTAGTCCACCGGACAGGGAGCGTTATGGCTACACCTTC

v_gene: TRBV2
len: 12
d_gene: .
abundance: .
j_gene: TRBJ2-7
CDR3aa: CASSDGPYEQYF
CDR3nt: TGTGCCAGCAGTGATGGGCCATACGAGCAGTACTTC

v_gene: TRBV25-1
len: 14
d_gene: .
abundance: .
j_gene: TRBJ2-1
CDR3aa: CASNYGTGYNEQFF
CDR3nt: TGTGCCAGCAATTACGGCACAGGGTACAATGAGCAGTTCTTC

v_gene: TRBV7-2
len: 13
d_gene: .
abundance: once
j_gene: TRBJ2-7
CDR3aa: CASSPLDSYEQYF
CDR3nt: TGTGCCAGCAGCCCCCTGGACAGCTACGAGCAGTACTTC

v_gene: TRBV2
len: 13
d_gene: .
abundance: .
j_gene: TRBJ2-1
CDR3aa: CASSPSSYNEQFF
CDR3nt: TGTGCCAGCAGCCCCAGCTCCTACAATGAGCAGTTCTTC

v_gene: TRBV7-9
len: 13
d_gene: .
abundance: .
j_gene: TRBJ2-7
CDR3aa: CASGSDRAYEQYF
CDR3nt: TGTGCCAGCGGATCGGACAGAGCCTACGAGCAGTACTTC

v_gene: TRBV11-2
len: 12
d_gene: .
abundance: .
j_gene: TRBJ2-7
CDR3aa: CASSLDQGEQYF
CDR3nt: TGTGCCAGCAGCTTAGATCAGGGCGAGCAGTACTTC

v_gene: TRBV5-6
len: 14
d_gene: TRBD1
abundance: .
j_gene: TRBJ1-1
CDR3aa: CASSFGTGVGEAFF
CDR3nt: TGTGCCAGCAGCTTCGGGACAGGGGTGGGTGAAGCTTTCTTT

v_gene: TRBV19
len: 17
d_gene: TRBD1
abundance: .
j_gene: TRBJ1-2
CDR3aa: CASRHFPLGQGAYGYTF
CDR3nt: TGTGCCAGTAGGCATTTCCCATTAGGACAGGGGGCGTATGGCTACACCTTC

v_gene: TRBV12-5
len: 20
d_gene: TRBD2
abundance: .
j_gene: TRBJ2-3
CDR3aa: CASGLDLPGLAGEPTDTQYF
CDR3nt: TGTGCTAGTGGTTTGGACTTACCGGGACTAGCGGGGGAGCCAACAGATACGCAGTATTTT

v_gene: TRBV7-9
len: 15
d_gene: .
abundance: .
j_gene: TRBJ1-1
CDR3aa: CASSLRDTTWAEAFF
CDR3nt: TGTGCCAGCAGCCTCCGGGACACGACTTGGGCTGAAGCTTTCTTT

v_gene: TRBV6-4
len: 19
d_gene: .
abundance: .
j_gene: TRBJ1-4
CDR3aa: CASSSVKGLGPPWDEKLFF
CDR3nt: TGTGCCAGCAGTTCAGTGAAGGGGTTGGGTCCCCCTTGGGATGAAAAACTGTTTTTT

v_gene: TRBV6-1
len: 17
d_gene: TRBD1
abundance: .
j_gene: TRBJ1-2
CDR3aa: CASSEVPGGLGNYGYTF
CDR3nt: TGTGCCAGCAGTGAAGTCCCAGGGGGCCTGGGGAACTATGGCTACACCTTC

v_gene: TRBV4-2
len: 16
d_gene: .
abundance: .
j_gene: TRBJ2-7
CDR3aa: CASSQGTLGTLYEQYF
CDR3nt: TGTGCCAGCAGCCAAGGGACTCTCGGGACACTCTACGAGCAGTACTTC

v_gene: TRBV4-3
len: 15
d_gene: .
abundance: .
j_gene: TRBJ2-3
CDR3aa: CASSQDWTPGDTQYF
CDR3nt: TGCGCCAGCAGCCAAGATTGGACCCCGGGGGATACGCAGTATTTT

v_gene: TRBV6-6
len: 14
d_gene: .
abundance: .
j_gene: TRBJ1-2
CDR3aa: CASSYSDSYYGYTF
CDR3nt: TGTGCCAGCAGTTACTCGGACAGCTACTATGGCTACACCTTC

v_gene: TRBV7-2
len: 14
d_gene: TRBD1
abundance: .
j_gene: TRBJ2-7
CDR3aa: CASSSPDRVYEQYF
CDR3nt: TGTGCCAGCAGCTCTCCCGACAGGGTTTACGAGCAGTACTTC

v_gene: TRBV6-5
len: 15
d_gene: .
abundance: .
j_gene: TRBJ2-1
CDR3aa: CASSRDTYSYNEQFF
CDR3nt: TGTGCCAGCAGTCGGGACACATACTCCTACAATGAGCAGTTCTTC

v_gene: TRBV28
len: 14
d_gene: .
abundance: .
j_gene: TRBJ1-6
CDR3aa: CASSLSAIASPLHF
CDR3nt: TGTGCCAGCAGTTTAAGTGCGATTGCCTCACCCCTCCACTTT

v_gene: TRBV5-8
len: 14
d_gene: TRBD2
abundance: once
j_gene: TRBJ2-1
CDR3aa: CASQGGGGYNEQFF
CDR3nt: TGTGCCAGCCAGGGAGGCGGGGGATACAATGAGCAGTTCTTC

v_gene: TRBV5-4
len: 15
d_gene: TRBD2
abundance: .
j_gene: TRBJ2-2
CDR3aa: CASSLGTSGPGELFF
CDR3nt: TGTGCCAGCAGCTTAGGGACTAGCGGCCCCGGGGAGCTGTTTTTT

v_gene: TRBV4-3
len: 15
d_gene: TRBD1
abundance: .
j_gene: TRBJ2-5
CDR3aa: CASSQGTGWVETQYF
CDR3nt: TGCGCCAGCAGCCAAGGGACAGGGTGGGTAGAGACCCAGTACTTC

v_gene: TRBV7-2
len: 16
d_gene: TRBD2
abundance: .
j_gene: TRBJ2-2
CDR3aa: CASSPGRSGGFGELFF
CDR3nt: TGTGCCAGCAGCCCCGGGAGGAGCGGGGGTTTCGGGGAGCTGTTTTTT

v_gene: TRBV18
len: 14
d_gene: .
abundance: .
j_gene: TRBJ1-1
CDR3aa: CASSPEGQGTEAFF
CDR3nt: TGTGCCAGCTCCCCAGAAGGTCAGGGGACTGAAGCTTTCTTT

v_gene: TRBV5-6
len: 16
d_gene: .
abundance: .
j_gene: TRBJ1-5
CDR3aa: CASSLGPGDFGQPQHF
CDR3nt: TGTGCCAGCAGCTTGGGTCCCGGGGACTTCGGTCAGCCCCAGCATTTT

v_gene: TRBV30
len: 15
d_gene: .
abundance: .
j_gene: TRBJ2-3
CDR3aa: CAWSVGSPGAYTQYF
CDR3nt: TGTGCCTGGAGTGTAGGTAGCCCTGGCGCTTATACGCAGTATTTT

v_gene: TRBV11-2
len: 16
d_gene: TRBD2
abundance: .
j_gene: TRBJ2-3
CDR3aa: CASSPTTSGGADTQYF
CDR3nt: TGTGCCAGCAGCCCGACGACTAGCGGGGGGGCAGATACGCAGTATTTT

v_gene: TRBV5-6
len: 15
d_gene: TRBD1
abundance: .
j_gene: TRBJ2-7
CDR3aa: CASSSRDRAFYEQYF
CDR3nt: TGTGCCAGCAGTTCCCGGGACAGGGCTTTCTACGAGCAGTACTTC

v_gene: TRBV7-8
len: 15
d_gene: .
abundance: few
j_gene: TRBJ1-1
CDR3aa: CASSELGGVGTEAFF
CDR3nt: TGTGCCAGCAGCGAACTAGGGGGGGTGGGCACTGAAGCTTTCTTT

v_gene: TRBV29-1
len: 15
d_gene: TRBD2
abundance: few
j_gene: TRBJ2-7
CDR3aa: CSVQRTSGGAGEQYF
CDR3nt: TGCAGCGTCCAAAGGACTAGCGGGGGGGCAGGGGAGCAGTACTTC

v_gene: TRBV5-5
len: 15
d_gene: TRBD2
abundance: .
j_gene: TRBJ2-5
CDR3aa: CASSLLAGRQETQYF
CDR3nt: TGTGCCAGCAGCCTACTAGCGGGGAGGCAAGAGACCCAGTACTTC

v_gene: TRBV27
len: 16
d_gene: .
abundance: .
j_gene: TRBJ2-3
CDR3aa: CASSLWQFSPTDTQYF
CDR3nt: TGTGCCAGCAGTTTATGGCAGTTTTCCCCCACAGATACGCAGTATTTT

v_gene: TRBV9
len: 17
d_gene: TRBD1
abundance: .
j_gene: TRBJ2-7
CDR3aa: CASSVGDSRGRAYEQYF
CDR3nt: TGTGCCAGCAGCGTAGGGGACAGTCGAGGGAGAGCCTACGAGCAGTACTTC

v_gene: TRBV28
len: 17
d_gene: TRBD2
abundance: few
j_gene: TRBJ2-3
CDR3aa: CASSFRGSGGAADTQYF
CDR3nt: TGTGCCAGCAGTTTTCGGGGTAGCGGGGGGGCCGCAGATACGCAGTATTTT

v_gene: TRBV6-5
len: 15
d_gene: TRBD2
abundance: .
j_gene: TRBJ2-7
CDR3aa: CASSSRTSGGYEQYF
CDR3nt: TGTGCCAGCAGTTCGAGGACTAGCGGGGGCTACGAGCAGTACTTC

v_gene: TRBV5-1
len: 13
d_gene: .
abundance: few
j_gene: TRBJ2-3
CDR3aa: CASSLQGGDTQYF
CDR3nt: TGCGCCAGCAGCTTACAGGGTGGGGATACGCAGTATTTT

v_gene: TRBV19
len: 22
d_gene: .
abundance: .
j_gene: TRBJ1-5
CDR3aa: CASTSGRWVAGGTYSRNQPQHF
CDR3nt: TGTGCCAGTACCTCTGGGCGTTGGGTGGCAGGAGGAACGTATAGTCGCAATCAGCCCCAGCATTTT